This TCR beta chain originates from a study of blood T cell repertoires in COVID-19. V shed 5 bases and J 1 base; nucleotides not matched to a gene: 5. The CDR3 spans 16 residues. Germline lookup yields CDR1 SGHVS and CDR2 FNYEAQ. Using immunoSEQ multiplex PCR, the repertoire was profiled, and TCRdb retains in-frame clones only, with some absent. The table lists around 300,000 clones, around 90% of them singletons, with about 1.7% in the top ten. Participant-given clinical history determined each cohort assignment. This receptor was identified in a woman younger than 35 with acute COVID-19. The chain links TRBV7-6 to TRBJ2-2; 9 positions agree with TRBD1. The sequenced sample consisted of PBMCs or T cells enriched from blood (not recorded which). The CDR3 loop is CASSPGQGMNTGELFF. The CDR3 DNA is TGTGCCAGCAGCCCGGGACAGGGCATGAACACCGGGGAGCTGTTTTTT.